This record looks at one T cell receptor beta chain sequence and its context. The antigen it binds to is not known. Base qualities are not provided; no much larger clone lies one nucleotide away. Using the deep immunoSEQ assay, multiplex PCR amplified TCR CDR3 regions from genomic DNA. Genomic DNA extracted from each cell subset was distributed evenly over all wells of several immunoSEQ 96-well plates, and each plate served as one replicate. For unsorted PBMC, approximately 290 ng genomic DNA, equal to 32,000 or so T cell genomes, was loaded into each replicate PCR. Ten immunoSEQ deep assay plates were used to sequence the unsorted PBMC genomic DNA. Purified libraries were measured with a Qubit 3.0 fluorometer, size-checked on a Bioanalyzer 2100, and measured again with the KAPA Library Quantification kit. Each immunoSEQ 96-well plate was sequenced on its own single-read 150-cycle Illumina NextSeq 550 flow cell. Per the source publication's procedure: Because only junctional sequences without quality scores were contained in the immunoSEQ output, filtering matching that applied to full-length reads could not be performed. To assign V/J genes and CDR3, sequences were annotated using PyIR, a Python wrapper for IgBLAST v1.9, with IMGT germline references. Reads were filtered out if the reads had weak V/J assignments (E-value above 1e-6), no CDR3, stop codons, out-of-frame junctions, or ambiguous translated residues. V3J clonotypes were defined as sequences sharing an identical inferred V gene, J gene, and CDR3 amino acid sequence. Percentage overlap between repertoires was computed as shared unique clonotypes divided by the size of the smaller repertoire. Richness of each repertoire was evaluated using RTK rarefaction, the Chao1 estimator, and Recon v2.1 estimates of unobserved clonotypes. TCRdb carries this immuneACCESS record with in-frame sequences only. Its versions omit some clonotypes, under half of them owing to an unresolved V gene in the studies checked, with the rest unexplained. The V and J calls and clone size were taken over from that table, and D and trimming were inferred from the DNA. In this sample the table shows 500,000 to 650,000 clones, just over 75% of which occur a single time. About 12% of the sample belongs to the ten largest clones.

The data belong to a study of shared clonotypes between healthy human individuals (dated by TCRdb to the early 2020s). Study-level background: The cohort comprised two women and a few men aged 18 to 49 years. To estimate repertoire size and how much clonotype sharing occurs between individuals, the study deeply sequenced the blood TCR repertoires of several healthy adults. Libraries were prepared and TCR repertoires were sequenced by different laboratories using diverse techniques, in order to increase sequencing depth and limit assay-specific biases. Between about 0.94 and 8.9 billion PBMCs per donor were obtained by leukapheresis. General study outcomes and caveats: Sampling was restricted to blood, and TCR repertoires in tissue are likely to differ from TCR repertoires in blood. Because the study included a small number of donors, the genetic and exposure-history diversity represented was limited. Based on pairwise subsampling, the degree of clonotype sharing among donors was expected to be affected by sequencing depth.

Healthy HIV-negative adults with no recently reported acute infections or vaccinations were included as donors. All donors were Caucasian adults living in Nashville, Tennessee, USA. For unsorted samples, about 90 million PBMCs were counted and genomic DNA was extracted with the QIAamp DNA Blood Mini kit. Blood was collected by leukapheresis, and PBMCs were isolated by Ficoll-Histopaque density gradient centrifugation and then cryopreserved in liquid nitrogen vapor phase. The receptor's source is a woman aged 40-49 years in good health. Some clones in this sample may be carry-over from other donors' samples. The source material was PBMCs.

The DNA sequence reads TGTGCCAGTAGTACCCCCGGGCTGGAAAGGGAATCGGCTTTCTTT. Its coded protein is CASSTPGLERESAFF. The chain couples TRBV19 to TRBJ1-1, with the D gene not confidently named. CDR1 and CDR2 are read off the germline V gene (reference sequence) as LNHDA and SQIVND. From its cysteine to its phenylalanine, the CDR3 spans 15 amino acids. Only CDR3 DNA is held: 45 bases, read in frame from base 1. V and J lose 4 bases and 11 bases, and a span of 23 bases separates them.